One sample yielded the 10 T cell receptor beta chains listed below, sequenced in a study of blood T cell repertoires in COVID-19. Sequenced by immunoSEQ multiplex PCR; TCRdb stores in-frame clones only, minus some. The sample has some 210,000 clones; 80% to 90% are singletons. The specimen was peripheral blood. These receptors were collected from a human donor in a cohort sampled during active COVID-19.

The rearrangement links TRBV28 to TRBJ2-2; perhaps TRBD1 as D (5 bases). The CDR3 sequence is 15 residues long. Trimming took off 3 bases at V and 4 bases at J, with 12 bases between the two ends. Germline V gene data show CDR1 as MDHEN and CDR2 as SYDVKM. The CDR3 here is CASSFDQGGTGELFF. The CDR3 DNA reads TGTGCCAGCAGTTTTGATCAGGGCGGCACCGGGGAGCTGTTTTTT. Full variable domain (missing parts from reference TRBV28 and TRBJ2-2): DVKVTQSSRYLVKRTGEKVFLECVQDMDHENMFWYRQDPGLGLRLIYFSYDVKMKEKGDIPEGYSVSREKKERFSLILESASTNQTSMYLCASSFDQGGTGELFFGEGSRLTVL.

The chain is built from TRBV6-4 and TRBJ2-3, with D unresolved. Trimming removed 7 bases at V and 8 bases at J, with 10 bases between. This CDR3 contains 11 residues. Germline V gene data show CDR1 as MRHNA and CDR2 as SNTAGT. The CDR3: CASTCSGTQYF. The CDR3 nucleotides are TGTGCCAGCACCTGCTCGGGTACGCAGTATTTT.

This rearrangement joins TRBV4-1 to TRBJ2-1; TRBD2 aligns across 12 bases. Trimming at V came to 4 bases and at J to 3 bases, leaving 1 base not matched to a gene. CDR3 length: 15 amino acids. Germline loops: CDR1 MGHRA, CDR2 YSYEKL. The CDR3 region is CASSPGLAGYNEQFF. CDR3 coding DNA: TGCGCCAGCAGCCCGGGACTAGCGGGCTACAATGAGCAGTTCTTC.

The chain uses TRBV7-3 and TRBJ2-1; TRBD2 aligns across 9 bases. Germline V lookup: CDR1 SGHTA, CDR2 FQGTGA. Trimming at V came to 0 bases and at J to 8 bases, leaving 11 bases not matched to a gene. The CDR3 covers 17 residues. Here the CDR3 reads CASSLTRDSGGGHEQFF. The CDR3 bases are TGTGCCAGCAGCTTAACGCGAGATAGCGGGGGAGGTCATGAGCAGTTCTTC. Looking up the rest from reference TRBV7-3 and TRBJ2-1 gives the full variable domain: GAGVSQTPSNKVTEKGKYVELRCDPISGHTALYWYRQSLGQGPEFLIYFQGTGAADDSGLPNDRFFAVRPEGSVSTLKIQRTERGDSAVYLCASSLTRDSGGGHEQFFGPGTRLTVL.

The V and J genes are TRBV3-1 (or the pseudogene TRBV3-2) and TRBJ1-6; TRBD1 matches 8 bases. With V trimmed by 4 bases and J by 8 bases, 13 bases remained unmatched. The CDR3 runs 17 residues. Germline V gene data show CDR1 as LGHDT and CDR2 as YNNKEL (reference sequence). CDR3 sequence (DNA): TGTGCCAGCAGCCCACGACAGGGGCCGACTCGGGATTCACCCCTCCACTTT. Its translation: CASSPRQGPTRDSPLHF.

This chain joins TRBV27 and TRBJ2-5; D is unclear. Germline CDR1 and CDR2: MNHEY and SMNVEV (reference sequence). The CDR3 is 15 residues long. Trimming pared 2 bases from V and 4 bases from J, leaving 14 bases between. The CDR3 reads CASSLNYIRGETQYF. CDR3 nucleotides: TGTGCCAGCAGTTTAAACTACATTCGCGGAGAGACCCAGTACTTC.

V and J are TRBV30 and TRBJ1-6, with D maybe TRBD1 (6 bases). V dropped 3 bases and J dropped 6 bases, with 6 bases sitting between them. The CDR3 loop spans 12 amino acids. The germline V gene has CDR1 GTSNPN and CDR2 SVGIG (reference sequence). This CDR3 reads CAWRGANSPLHF. The CDR3 nucleotides are TGTGCCTGGAGGGGGGCTAATTCACCCCTCCACTTT.

In its sample, this clone was seen many times. The chain carries TRBV19 and TRBJ1-5; D call uncertain. V lost 2 bases and J lost 5, with 4 bases in between. This CDR3 contains 12 residues. Germline-derived CDR1 and CDR2 are LNHDA and SQIVND (reference sequence). Written as DNA, the CDR3 is TGTGCCAGTAGTATATCTGATCAGCCCCAGCATTTT. Translating it yields CASSISDQPQHF.

This chain connects TRBV6-1 to TRBJ1-5; TRBD1 agrees at 7 bases. CDR1 is MNHNS, CDR2 SASEGT, per germline. The CDR3 length is 16 residues. V was pared by 3 bases and J by 7 bases, with 12 bases of the junction left unmatched. The CDR3 coding sequence is TGTGCCAGCAGTGAGGACAGGCCCCTGTTTGCCCAGCCCCAGCATTTT. Its translation: CASSEDRPLFAQPQHF.

V and J are TRBV10-1 and TRBJ2-3; a weak D match, TRBD2 (7 bases). The CDR3 sequence is 15 residues long. Trimming took 4 bases from V and 1 from J, leaving 12 bases between them. CDR1 and CDR2 (germline): WNHNN, SYGVQD (reference sequence). The CDR3 DNA sequence: TGCGCCAGCAGTGTCGGGGGGCCGGGCACAGATACGCAGTATTTT. As protein: CASSVGGPGTDTQYF.